A single count supports the clone carrying this T cell receptor (beta chain). Trimming took off 5 bases at V and 4 bases at J, with 20 bases between the two ends. The CDR3 has 16 amino acids. The V gene's germline CDR1 is SGHAT and CDR2 FQNNGV. The sample originates from a study of blood T cell repertoires in COVID-19. Across the whole study: T cells, B-cell-depleted T cells, or PBMCs supplied cDNA or gDNA.

Original data processing: Amplified reference gene primers provided the basis for estimating nucleated cell counts. Sequenced by immunoSEQ multiplex PCR; TCRdb stores in-frame clones only, minus some. That table is the source of V, J and clone size, and D and trimming were worked out from the DNA. Among around 300,000 clones listed, around 90% were seen once. V gene TRBV11-2 combines with J gene TRBJ1-1; TRBD1 is a possible D gene (6 bases). Sequenced sample: peripheral blood. The receptor was isolated from a woman aged 40 to 50 who had recovered from COVID-19. In DNA, the CDR3 is TGTGCCAGCAGCCCCATTCTCAGGGGCGCATTCACTGAAGCTTTCTTT. Translating it yields CASSPILRGAFTEAFF.